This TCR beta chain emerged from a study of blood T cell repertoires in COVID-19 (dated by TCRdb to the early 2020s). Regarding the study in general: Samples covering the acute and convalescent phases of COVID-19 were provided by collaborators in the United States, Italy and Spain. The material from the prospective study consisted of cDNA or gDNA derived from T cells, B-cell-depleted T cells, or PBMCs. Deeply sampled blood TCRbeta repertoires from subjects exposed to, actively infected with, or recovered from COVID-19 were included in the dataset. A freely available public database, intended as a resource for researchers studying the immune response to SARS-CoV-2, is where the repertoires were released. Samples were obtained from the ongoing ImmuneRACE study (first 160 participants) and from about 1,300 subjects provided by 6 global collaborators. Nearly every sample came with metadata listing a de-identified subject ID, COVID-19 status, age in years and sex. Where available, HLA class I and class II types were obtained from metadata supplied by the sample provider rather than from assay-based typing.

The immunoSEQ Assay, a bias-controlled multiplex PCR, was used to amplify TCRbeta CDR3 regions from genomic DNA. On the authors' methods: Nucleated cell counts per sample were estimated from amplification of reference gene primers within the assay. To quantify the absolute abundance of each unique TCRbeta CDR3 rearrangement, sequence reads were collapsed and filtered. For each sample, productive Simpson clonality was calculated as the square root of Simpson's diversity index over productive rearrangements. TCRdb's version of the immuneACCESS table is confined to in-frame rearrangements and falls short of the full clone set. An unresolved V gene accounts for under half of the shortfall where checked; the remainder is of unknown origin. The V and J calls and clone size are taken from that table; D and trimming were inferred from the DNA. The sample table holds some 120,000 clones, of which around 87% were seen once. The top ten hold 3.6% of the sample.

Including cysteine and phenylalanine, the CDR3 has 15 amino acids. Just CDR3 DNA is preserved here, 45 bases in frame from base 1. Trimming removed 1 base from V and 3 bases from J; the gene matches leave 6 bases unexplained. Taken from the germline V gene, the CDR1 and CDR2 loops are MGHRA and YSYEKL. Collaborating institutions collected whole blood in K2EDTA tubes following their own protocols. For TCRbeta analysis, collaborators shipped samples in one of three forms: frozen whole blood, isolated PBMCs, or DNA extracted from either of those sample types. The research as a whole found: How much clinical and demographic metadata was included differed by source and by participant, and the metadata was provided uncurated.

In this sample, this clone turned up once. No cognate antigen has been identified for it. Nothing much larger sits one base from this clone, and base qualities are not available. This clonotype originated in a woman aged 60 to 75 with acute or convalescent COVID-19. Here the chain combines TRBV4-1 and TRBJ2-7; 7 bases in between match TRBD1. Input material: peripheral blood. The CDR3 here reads CASSQVQTGFYEQYF. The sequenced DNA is TGCGCCAGCAGCCAAGTCCAGACAGGGTTCTACGAGCAGTACTTC.